The next 22 T cell receptor beta chains were all read from a single sample in a study of a mutant IDH1 vaccine in newly diagnosed glioma. Measured with immunoSEQ multiplex PCR; TCRdb has only the in-frame clones, and not every one. The sample lists some 56,000 clones, about 90% occurring once. Stated time point: baseline, week 1 (first vaccination visit). Treatment indicated: pre-vaccination baseline after standard-of-care therapy. The material sequenced was PBMCs, taken from a glioma patient treated with radiotherapy, temozolomide or both. Every receptor here comes from a man in his forties or fifties with glioma.

The chain uses TRBV6-1 and TRBJ2-7, with 8 positions matching TRBD1. Germline-derived CDR1 and CDR2 are MNHNS and SASEGT. This CDR3 comprises 13 residues. V lost 11 bases, J lost 4 bases, and 10 bases stayed unmatched. The CDR3 coding sequence is TGTGCCGCGGACAGGGCGGATATATACGAGCAGTACTTC. It yields the protein CAADRADIYEQYF.

The CDR3 nucleotides read TGTGCCATCAGGGGACAGGACAACTATGGCTACACCTTC. Protein: CAIRGQDNYGYTF. The chain carries TRBV10-3 and TRBJ1-2; 8 nucleotides match TRBD1. This CDR3 has 13 residues. V lost 6 bases to trimming and J lost 2 bases; unmatched junction nucleotides: 2. CDR1 ENHRY and CDR2 SYGVKD come from the germline V gene.

The count of this clone is one. The genes are TRBV27 and TRBJ2-7, with 7 bases lining up with TRBD1. V was clipped by 0 bases and J by 2 bases; unmatched bases: 4. CDR3 size: 15 residues. Germline-derived CDR1 and CDR2 are MNHEY and SMNVEV (reference sequence). For the CDR3, the DNA is TGTGCCAGCAGTTTATCGACAGGGTTTACCTACGAGCAGTACTTC. This codes for CASSLSTGFTYEQYF.

V is TRBV7-3 and J is TRBJ2-2, with 8 bases matching TRBD1. This CDR3 region has 15 residues. The trim removed 4 bases at V and 7 bases at J, leaving 8 bases unmatched. The V gene's germline CDR1 is SGHTA and CDR2 FQGTGA. The CDR3 is CASSSSRGQGGELFF. In nucleotides, the CDR3 is TGTGCCAGCAGCTCCAGCAGGGGGCAGGGCGGGGAGCTGTTTTTT.

V is TRBV5-4 and J is TRBJ2-7, with D perhaps matching TRBD1 (5 bases). V gave up 4 bases and J gave up 2 bases, with 16 bases separating them. This CDR3 is built from 15 residues. The germline V gene encodes CDR1 SGHNT and CDR2 YYREEE (reference sequence). The chain's CDR3 is CASSPDTQNAYEQYF. CDR3 sequence (DNA): TGTGCCAGCAGCCCGGACACCCAAAATGCCTACGAGCAGTACTTC.

This chain uses TRBV7-8 with TRBJ2-3, with D possibly TRBD2 on 7 matching bases. Germline CDR1 is SGHVS and CDR2 is FQNEAQ. This CDR3 spans 16 amino acids. V gave up 1 base and J gave up 3 bases, with 14 bases separating them. The DNA of the CDR3 is TGTGCCAGCAGCTTAGTTTGGGGGGGCACGACAGATACGCAGTATTTT. Translating gives CASSLVWGGTTDTQYF.

V and J are TRBV2 and TRBJ1-3; D ambiguous. Trimming took 4 bases from V and 4 from J, leaving 17 bases between them. Germline V CDR1 and CDR2: SNHLY, FYNNEI. The CDR3 has 16 amino acids. CDR3 amino acids: CASSASGGRPGNTIYF. The CDR3 coding sequence is TGTGCCAGCAGTGCGTCGGGCGGCCGACCGGGAAACACCATATATTTT. Drawing the rest from reference TRBV2 and TRBJ1-3, the complete variable domain is EPEVTQTPSHQVTQMGQEVILRCVPISNHLYFYWYRQILGQKVEFLVSFYNNEISEKSEIFDDQFSVERPDGSNFTLKIRSTKLEDSAMYFCASSASGGRPGNTIYFGEGSWLTVV.

This clone was detected only once. The chain carries TRBV7-2 and TRBJ2-7; D gene unclear. V was pared by 2 bases and J by 7 bases, with 9 bases between. CDR3 size: 12 residues. Germline V gene lookup returns CDR1 SGHTA and CDR2 FQGNSA. CDR3 residues: CASSLSLSEQYF. Written as DNA, the CDR3 is TGTGCCAGCAGCTTAAGTTTGTCGGAGCAGTACTTC.

This rearrangement joins TRBV19 to TRBJ2-2; D gene unclear. V was cut by 4 bases and J by 6 bases, with 9 bases left in between. The CDR3 is 13 residues long. Germline V gives CDR1 LNHDA, CDR2 SQIVND (reference sequence). This CDR3 is CASSRPQSGELFF. The CDR3, as DNA: TGTGCCAGTAGTAGACCTCAGTCCGGGGAGCTGTTTTTT.

The chain employs TRBV25-1 and TRBJ1-1, with D maybe TRBD1 (5 bases). This CDR3 has 14 amino acids. Looked up from germline, CDR1 is MGHDK and CDR2 is SYGVNS. Deletions cut 8 bases from V and 1 base from J, with 14 bases between. CDR3 coding DNA: TGTGCCAGCCGACTACTCACAGGGAACACTGAAGCTTTCTTT. This encodes CASRLLTGNTEAFF.

This clone is medium-sized within its sample. This chain's CDR3 is CASSDGTGVSPLHF. The CDR3 nucleotides read TGTGCCAGCAGTGACGGGACAGGGGTCTCACCCCTCCACTTT. The chain links TRBV7-6 to TRBJ1-6, with 10 bases aligning to TRBD1. CDR3 length: 14 amino acids. The J segment lost 10 bases and the V segment lost 6 bases, leaving 6 bases of the junction unmatched. Germline V gives CDR1 SGHVS, CDR2 FNYEAQ.

The count of this clone is one. The CDR3 region has the DNA TGTGCCAGCAGCCCGAACGGACAGGTTCAGGATACGCAGTATTTT. Protein sequence: CASSPNGQVQDTQYF. V and J are TRBV7-9 and TRBJ2-3, with 7 nucleotides matching TRBD1. The germline CDR1 and CDR2 sequences are SEHNR and FQNEAQ (reference sequence). This CDR3 has 15 residues. V lost 5 bases, J lost 6 bases, and 11 bases stayed unmatched.

The chain recombines TRBV2 with TRBJ2-1; 15 bases line up with TRBD2. This CDR3 is 17 amino acids long. The V gene's germline CDR1 is SNHLY and CDR2 FYNNEI. Unmatched junction bases numbered 8, after V lost 7 bases and J lost 4 bases. CDR3 loop: CASTPPGTSGGYNEQFF. DNA of the CDR3: TGTGCCAGCACTCCACCCGGGACTAGCGGGGGGTACAATGAGCAGTTCTTC.

The chain uses TRBV29-1 and TRBJ2-3, with a weak D call TRBD2 (7 bases). The V and J ends lost 0 bases and 2 bases respectively, with 12 bases between them. This CDR3 has 15 amino acids. The germline V gene has CDR1 SQVTM and CDR2 ANQGSEA. DNA of the CDR3: TGCAGCGTTGAAGATCGCGGGGGCCTCACAGATACGCAGTATTTT. It encodes CSVEDRGGLTDTQYF.

The rearrangement uses TRBV5-1 and TRBJ2-2; 7 nucleotides align to TRBD1. V shed 5 bases, J shed 0 bases, and the junction held 7 bases outside the gene matches. The CDR3 is 16 amino acids. CDR1 is SGHRS, CDR2 YFSETQ, per germline. CDR3 in DNA: TGCGCCAGCAGTCAACCGGGACAGTCGAACACCGGGGAGCTGTTTTTT. Protein: CASSQPGQSNTGELFF.

The CDR3 DNA follows: TGTGCCAGCAGCGTAGGGCCAGGGGATAATCAGCCCCAGCATTTT. This sequence encodes CASSVGPGDNQPQHF. The chain joins TRBV9 to TRBJ1-5, with a weak D call TRBD1 (6 bases). Germline assignment: CDR1 SGDLS and CDR2 YYNGEE. V lost 0 bases and J lost 4, with 11 bases in between. The CDR3 contains 15 residues.

This chain uses TRBV19 with TRBJ2-2, with a tentative D call TRBD1 (6 bases). Germline V gene lookup returns CDR1 LNHDA and CDR2 SQIVND (reference sequence). The CDR3 runs 14 residues. V dropped 4 bases and J dropped 1 base, with 7 bases sitting between them. CDR3 sequence: CASSTRGNTGELFF. The CDR3 DNA sequence: TGTGCCAGTAGTACCAGGGGGAACACCGGGGAGCTGTTTTTT.

The count of this clone is one. The chain's CDR3 is CSVESARRANNEQFF. CDR3 nucleotide sequence: TGCAGCGTTGAATCTGCTCGGAGGGCTAACAATGAGCAGTTCTTC. J is TRBJ2-1 and V is TRBV29-1, with D perhaps matching TRBD2 (6 bases). CDR3 size: 15 residues. CDR1 SQVTM and CDR2 ANQGSEA come from the germline V gene. The V gene lost 2 bases and the J gene lost 5 bases, with 16 bases spanning the gap.

V gene TRBV18 combines with J gene TRBJ2-7, with D possibly matching TRBD2 (5 bases). This CDR3 region has 15 residues. V was trimmed by 3 bases and J by 5 bases, leaving 17 bases between them. Looked up from germline, CDR1 is KGHSH and CDR2 is LQKENI. The DNA for the CDR3 is TGTGCCAGCTCACCCTCCCCCGGGGTGCGTAACGAGCAGTACTTC. It specifies CASSPSPGVRNEQYF.

The chain has TRBV19 and TRBJ1-2; D might be TRBD1 (5 bases). Trimming took 3 bases from V and 12 from J, leaving 11 bases between them. Germline lookup yields CDR1 LNHDA and CDR2 SQIVND (reference sequence). This CDR3 region has 11 residues. The CDR3 loop reads CASSIGAVDTF. In DNA, the CDR3 is TGTGCCAGTAGTATTGGGGCGGTCGACACCTTC. Together with reference TRBV19 and TRBJ1-2, the CDR3 gives the full variable domain: DGGITQSPKYLFRKEGQNVTLSCEQNLNHDAMYWYRQDPGQGLRLIYYSQIVNDFQKGDIAEGYSVSREKKESFPLTVTSAQKNPTAFYLCASSIGAVDTFGSGTRLTVV.

The chain employs TRBV4-2 and TRBJ2-5; 11 positions match TRBD1. Germline V gene sequence: CDR1 LGHNA, CDR2 YNFKEQ. The CDR3 has 13 amino acids. Losses at the gene ends were 4 bases for V and 9 bases for J; bases not matched to a gene: 4. CDR3 bases: TGTGCCAGCAGCCCCGGGGACAGGGGGTCCCAGTACTTC. It specifies CASSPGDRGSQYF.

The chain is built from TRBV9 and TRBJ2-4; 8 bases are shared with TRBD1. Germline CDR1 reads SGDLS; CDR2 reads YYNGEE. Trimming took 0 bases from V and 4 from J; bases not matched to a gene: 3. The CDR3 runs to 15 residues. The CDR3 loop reads CASSVGDRPKNIQYF. The CDR3 DNA reads as TGTGCCAGCAGCGTAGGGGACAGGCCTAAAAACATTCAGTACTTC. The complete variable domain, with remaining parts taken from reference TRBV9 and TRBJ2-4, reads DSGVTQTPKHLITATGQRVTLRCSPRSGDLSVYWYQQSLDQGLQFLIQYYNGEERAKGNILERFSAQQFPDLHSELNLSSLELGDSALYFCASSVGDRPKNIQYFGAGTRLSVL.